This T cell receptor (beta chain) is drawn from a study of blood T cell repertoires in COVID-19. Overall study: Sample material is recorded as cDNA or gDNA derived from T cells, B-cell-depleted T cells, or PBMCs.

The germline V gene has CDR1 SGHRS and CDR2 YFSETQ. The CDR3 has 15 residues. Trimming cost V 4 bases and J 0 bases, with 13 bases left between them. The data were produced by immunoSEQ multiplex PCR, yet TCRdb's version contains in-frame clones alone and is incomplete. The table shows about 260,000 clones, with 84% occurring only once. Sequencing was carried out using peripheral blood. The TCR was taken from a human donor in a cohort sampled during active COVID-19. The V and J genes are TRBV5-1 and TRBJ1-1; D is possibly TRBD1 (5 bases). The DNA for the CDR3 is TGCGCCAGCAGCAGGGGATTCCCTCTGAACACTGAAGCTTTCTTT. It specifies CASSRGFPLNTEAFF.